Reported below is one TCR beta chain. Its antigen target is currently unknown. Base quality data are lacking; no much larger clone is found one base away. Per the publication, the time point label means: patch test 3, about 24 weeks after DPC sensitization. Read against the paper, the sample's treatment or condition label means: therapeutic diphenylcyclopropenone sensitization with weekly scalp DPC. At each patch-test visit, blood was drawn before the patch test was applied. Patients were considered eligible if aged 18 to 70, diagnosed with alopecia and deemed suitable for DPC therapy, and patients were excluded if pregnant. Unfractionated whole blood was collected in Tempus Blood RNA tubes, and total RNA was extracted from that blood. This sample stems from a study of human T cells and chemical hapten exposure (dated by TCRdb to the early 2020s). For context, the study as a whole: For sensitization, 2% DPC in acetone was applied to a roughly 2 cm by roughly 2 cm area of upper inner arm skin. Blood for TCR sequencing was provided by twenty-nine alopecia patients at one to four time points (pre-sensitization, 2, 6 and 24 weeks). The libraries were sequenced as a pool, and the TCR yield per sample differed mostly because of small variations in library volumes within the pool. Patch testing on the upper back used Finn chambers containing 0.01% DPC, with scoring done after 6 days according to International Contact Dermatitis Research Group standards. Blood samples were taken from patients before sensitization (week 0) and at 2, 6 and about 24 weeks after DPC sensitization. This study followed changes in the peripheral blood TCR repertoire in vivo during primary and secondary sensitization of alopecia patients to the hapten diphenylcyclopropenone (DPC). The patient cohort, mostly female, included alopecia areata with under or over 50% scalp involvement, alopecia totalis and alopecia universalis. Throughout the approximately 24-week study period, patients were also given weekly therapeutic DPC doses on the scalp.

According to the germline V gene (reference sequence), CDR1 reads DFQATT and CDR2 reads SNEGSKA. The germline V end is reduced by 5 bases and the J end by 8 bases; junction bases left unmatched: 8. Including the terminal cysteine and phenylalanine, the CDR3 comprises 13 residues. The DNA shown is the 39-base CDR3, in frame from base 1. The library was built by means of RACE. The sequencer listed for this sample is NextSeq 500. During library preparation, unique molecular identifiers were attached to individual cDNA molecules so that TCRs could be counted quantitatively and reproducibly. For every blood RNA sample, sequencing covered both the TCR alpha and TCR beta chains. The authors' analysis ran thus. The median number of TCRs per sample was 95,638, ranging from roughly 23,224 to 690,600. V, J and CDR3 annotation of the TCR reads was carried out using the Decombinator software suite. For PS versus PT1 abundance plots, all samples were subsampled to the same number of TCRs (28,000). Expanded TCRs were defined as absent before sensitization and observed at least eight times at the 2-week time point. TCRdb reprocessing: public reads trimmed at Q25 with fastp, clones called with MiXCR, in-frame beta chains kept. Every entry covers one CDR3 protein and lists the most common genes and DNA from its rows. For this entry, the V and J calls and clone size follow TCRdb and not the study's own pipeline. For this sample there are 80,000 to 100,000 distinct CDR3 sequences; approximately 11% appear just once. The ten largest make up 0.85% to 1.2% of the sample.

Study-wide conclusions, independent of this receptor: Significantly more large CDR3 similarity clusters were formed by expanded TCRs than by pre-sensitization or healthy control sets, consistent with antigen-driven responses. A positive correlation was found between the number of PT1 expanded TCRs and patch test score, with significance reached at thresholds 8, 16 and 32 but not 4. After repeated subsampling, the strength of the expansion versus patch-test correlation and the threshold at which it became significant changed. No change with DPC sensitization was found in the number of TCRs above 1 in 1000 frequency, and no evidence of global repertoire structure alterations was found. Alopecia, a presumed autoimmune disease, was present in all patients, so the immune response of the patients might differ from that of healthy individuals.

The sample consisted of whole blood, taken in connection with sensitization to the hapten diphenylcyclopropenone (DPC). The receptor comes from a woman in her thirties with alopecia areata. Some clones in this sample may be carry-over from other donors' samples. The rearranged segments are TRBV20-1 and TRBJ1-2, and 10 junction bases match TRBD1. CDR3 sequence: CSAYGQGERGYTF. The DNA reads TGCAGTGCTTACGGACAGGGGGAAAGGGGCTACACCTTC.